Below, 32 T cell receptor beta chains from the same sample are listed, as sequenced in a study of cytomegalovirus exposure and HLA in healthy donors. A multiplex PCR was run with 60 Vbeta primers and 13 Jbeta primers. Libraries were prepared by immunoSEQ multiplex PCR; TCRdb keeps only in-frame clonotypes and omits some of them. Of roughly 110,000 clones in the sample, under 80% were seen once. Sequenced material: PBMCs. The source is a woman between 50 and 59 years old in good health and CMV-seropositive.

The genes are TRBV12-5 and TRBJ2-1, with 11 bases matching TRBD2. Germline CDR1 and CDR2: LGHNT and FRNRAP. The length of the CDR3 is 15 residues. V dropped 7 bases and J dropped 9; count of bases not matched to a gene: 11. The CDR3 loop is CASALAGGASFEQFF. The CDR3 bases are TGTGCTAGTGCCTTAGCGGGGGGGGCGTCTTTTGAGCAGTTCTTC.

The chain combines TRBV9 with TRBJ2-3, with unresolved D. The V gene lost 2 bases and the J gene lost 2 bases, with 6 bases spanning the gap. The CDR3 loop spans 13 amino acids. The V gene's germline CDR1 is SGDLS and CDR2 YYNGEE. CDR3 coding DNA: TGTGCCAGCAGCGTCTCCGTCACAGATACGCAGTATTTT. Residues: CASSVSVTDTQYF.

The V gene is TRBV11-2, the J gene TRBJ2-2, with unresolved D. The germline V gene encodes CDR1 SGHAT and CDR2 FQNNGV. V lost 2 bases and J lost 1, with 2 bases in between. The CDR3 runs 13 residues. CDR3 DNA sequence: TGTGCCAGCAGCTTACTGAACACCGGGGAGCTGTTTTTT. This sequence encodes CASSLLNTGELFF. Supplemented by reference TRBV11-2 and TRBJ2-2, the full variable domain reads EAGVAQSPRYKIIEKRQSVAFWCNPISGHATLYWYQQILGQGPKLLIQFQNNGVVDDSQLPKDRFSAERLKGVDSTLKIQPAKLEDSAVYLCASSLLNTGELFFGEGSRLTVL.

This chain connects TRBV7-2 to TRBJ1-5, with unresolved D. V was shortened by 0 bases and J by 3 bases, with 9 bases between the two germline ends. Looked up from germline, CDR1 is SGHTA and CDR2 is FQGNSA. The CDR3 loop spans 15 amino acids. The CDR3, as DNA: TGTGCCAGCAGCTTAGCTTTGGGCTACAATCAGCCCCAGCATTTT. The encoded protein is CASSLALGYNQPQHF. The complete variable domain, with remaining parts taken from reference TRBV7-2 and TRBJ1-5, reads GAGVSQSPSNKVTEKGKDVELRCDPISGHTALYWYRQSLGQGLEFLIYFQGNSAPDKSGLPSDRFSAERTGGSVSTLTIQRTQQEDSAVYLCASSLALGYNQPQHFGDGTRLSIL.

This clone was detected once. The V and J genes are TRBV27 and TRBJ1-2; no firm D call. Trimming stripped 5 bases from V and 4 bases from J, with 14 bases between. CDR1 and CDR2 from the germline V gene are MNHEY and SMNVEV (reference sequence). This CDR3 has 14 residues. The DNA of the CDR3 is TGTGCCAGCAGTCTGAAATACAATCTCTATGGCTACACCTTC. Protein: CASSLKYNLYGYTF.

The chain has TRBV7-2 and TRBJ1-6; D is uncertain. Per the germline V gene, CDR1 is SGHTA and CDR2 is FQGNSA. V dropped 5 bases and J dropped 10 bases, with 15 bases sitting between them. This CDR3 spans 14 amino acids. The CDR3 reads CASSKRGARSPLHF. The DNA of the CDR3 is TGTGCCAGCAGCAAGCGGGGTGCACGATCACCCCTCCACTTT. Together with reference TRBV7-2 and TRBJ1-6, the CDR3 gives the full variable domain: GAGVSQSPSNKVTEKGKDVELRCDPISGHTALYWYRQSLGQGLEFLIYFQGNSAPDKSGLPSDRFSAERTGGSVSTLTIQRTQQEDSAVYLCASSKRGARSPLHFGNGTRLTVT.

This chain connects TRBV4-2 to TRBJ2-7, with D possibly matching TRBD2 (7 bases). V lost 3 bases and J 5 bases, leaving 17 bases between the germline ends. Germline V lookup: CDR1 LGHNA, CDR2 YNFKEQ. This CDR3 has 15 residues. CDR3 sequence reads: CASSQSLTGGDEQYF. CDR3 nucleotide sequence: TGTGCCAGCAGCCAGTCCTTGACGGGGGGCGACGAGCAGTACTTC.

A single count supports this clone. The J gene is TRBJ1-3, the V gene TRBV19; D not resolved. CDR3 length: 16 residues. The germline CDR1 and CDR2 sequences are LNHDA and SQIVND (reference sequence). V gave up 4 bases and J gave up 0 bases, with 13 bases separating them. The CDR3 nucleotides read TGTGCCAGTAGTACCGAGGCCCGTATCTCTGGAAACACCATATATTTT. Amino acid sequence: CASSTEARISGNTIYF.

The chain carries TRBV19 and TRBJ2-2; 10 nucleotides line up with TRBD1. The CDR3 contains 19 residues. Trimming took 5 bases from V and 5 from J; bases not matched to a gene: 17. The germline V gene has CDR1 LNHDA and CDR2 SQIVND (reference sequence). The CDR3 DNA follows: TGTGCCAGTAGTTTCCGGTCCCGGGGGAGGACAGGGGGTACCGGGGAGCTGTTTTTT. Protein: CASSFRSRGRTGGTGELFF.

This clone turned up a few times. The chain combines TRBV28 with TRBJ2-5; 9 bases are a match to TRBD1. V shed 8 bases, J shed 2 bases, and the junction held 9 bases outside the gene matches. CDR3 length: 15 amino acids. The V gene's germline CDR1 is MDHEN and CDR2 SYDVKM. The CDR3 DNA reads as TGTGCCAGCTCTACATTGGGACAGGGACAAGAGACCCAGTACTTC. It specifies CASSTLGQGQETQYF.

This clone was observed a few times. The chain employs TRBV7-9 and TRBJ2-2, with no clear D. The V end lost 4 bases, the J end lost 4 bases, and 4 bases lay between the germline ends. Germline V gives CDR1 SEHNR, CDR2 FQNEAQ (reference sequence). The CDR3 covers 12 residues. The CDR3 here is CASSSSTGELFF. CDR3 nucleotide sequence: TGTGCCAGCAGCTCCTCCACCGGGGAGCTGTTTTTT.

The V and J genes are TRBV28 and TRBJ1-1; TRBD1 might be the D (6 bases). CDR3 length equals 15 residues. Trimming took 5 bases from V and 0 from J, leaving 13 bases between them. From germline, CDR1 is MDHEN and CDR2 SYDVKM. The CDR3 region has the DNA TGTGCCAGCAGTCCCAGGACAGAGTTGAACACTGAAGCTTTCTTT. It encodes CASSPRTELNTEAFF.

The chain couples TRBV9 to TRBJ2-3; D possibly corresponds to TRBD2 (6 bases). The V end was cut by 3 bases, the J end by 0 bases, with 11 bases between. The germline V gene has CDR1 SGDLS and CDR2 YYNGEE. There are 15 residues in the CDR3. The chain's CDR3 is CASSAGGASTDTQYF. CDR3 in DNA: TGTGCCAGCAGCGCCGGCGGGGCTAGCACAGATACGCAGTATTTT.

The chain joins TRBV29-1 to TRBJ1-2; D possibly corresponds to TRBD1 (5 bases). This CDR3 spans 16 amino acids. V was clipped by 6 bases and J by 3 bases, with 23 bases between them. CDR1 is SQVTM, CDR2 ANQGSEA, per germline. In DNA form, the CDR3 reads TGCAGCGTCCTTCCTCTCCCAGGGCTTTCGCACTATGGCTACACCTTC. It translates to CSVLPLPGLSHYGYTF.

V is TRBV5-1 and J is TRBJ2-2; TRBD1 agrees at 7 bases. With 0 bases clipped from V and 0 bases from J, the junction kept 8 bases outside the gene matches. The CDR3 length is 18 residues. Germline lookup yields CDR1 SGHRS and CDR2 YFSETQ. The CDR3 sequence: CASSLVTGAFANTGELFF. CDR3 nucleotides: TGCGCCAGCAGCTTGGTTACAGGGGCGTTCGCGAACACCGGGGAGCTGTTTTTT.

V is TRBV7-3 and J is TRBJ1-2; TRBD1 matches at 12 bases. The CDR3 sequence is 16 residues long. V was clipped by 5 bases and J by 8 bases; unmatched bases: 12. Germline CDR1 SGHTA, CDR2 FQGTGA. The CDR3 loop is CASSEGGQGARKGYTF. CDR3 sequence (DNA): TGTGCCAGCAGCGAAGGGGGACAGGGGGCGCGCAAAGGCTACACCTTC.

In the case of this clone: One junction end disagrees with the germline gene, perhaps due to a read error. The chain couples TRBV7-9 to TRBJ2-7; 9 bases align to TRBD1. The germline CDR1 and CDR2 sequences are SEHNR and FQNEAQ (reference sequence). The CDR3 length is 17 residues. CDR3 in DNA: TGTTCCAGCAGCCCTAGATCCCAGGACAGGGGATCCTACGAGCAGTACTTC. Encoded protein: CSSSPRSQDRGSYEQYF.

The chain employs TRBV4-2 and TRBJ1-3; TRBD1 matches at 7 bases. With 5 bases clipped from V and 2 bases from J, the junction kept 12 bases outside the gene matches. The CDR3 is 17 amino acids. The germline V gene has CDR1 LGHNA and CDR2 YNFKEQ. The CDR3 sequence is CASSVSGQRAPGNTIYF. The CDR3 bases are TGTGCCAGCAGCGTATCGGGACAGAGGGCACCTGGAAACACCATATATTTT.

The genes are TRBV7-9 and TRBJ1-2, with TRBD1 identical over 10 bases. The CDR3 is 15 residues long. The V gene's germline CDR1 is SEHNR and CDR2 FQNEAQ (reference sequence). J was trimmed by 4 bases and V by 5 bases; bases with no gene match: 7. The CDR3 region has the DNA TGTGCCAGCAGCCTCACGGGACAGGGGAGCTATGGCTACACCTTC. The encoded protein is CASSLTGQGSYGYTF.

V gene TRBV7-2 combines with J gene TRBJ1-1; 7 nucleotides align to TRBD1. The V segment lost 6 bases and the J segment 0 bases; nucleotides outside the gene matches: 7. Germline values: CDR1 SGHTA, CDR2 FQGNSA. The CDR3 length is 15 residues. DNA for the CDR3: TGTGCCAGCAGTTTACAGGGGTGGTTGAACACTGAAGCTTTCTTT. The encoded protein is CASSLQGWLNTEAFF.

This clone was counted a few times. The chain links TRBV7-9 to TRBJ1-2, with D perhaps matching TRBD1 (6 bases). Between the trimmed V and J ends, which lost 5 bases and 4 bases, there was a span of 14 bases. The length of the CDR3 is 14 residues. Germline V gene data show CDR1 as SEHNR and CDR2 as FQNEAQ (reference sequence). CDR3 DNA: TGTGCCAGCAGCCAGACAGGTAGCTTCTATGGCTACACCTTC. It yields the protein CASSQTGSFYGYTF. Based on the CDR3 plus reference TRBV7-9 and TRBJ1-2, the full variable domain is DTGVSQNPRHKITKRGQNVTFRCDPISEHNRLYWYRQTLGQGPEFLTYFQNEAQLEKSRLLSDRFSAERPKGSFSTLEIQRTEQGDSAMYLCASSQTGSFYGYTFGSGTRLTVV.

This clone came up a few times. The J gene is TRBJ1-3, the V gene TRBV7-3; TRBD1 agrees at 8 bases. Germline-derived CDR1 and CDR2 are SGHTA and FQGTGA. With 2 bases clipped from V and 6 bases from J, the junction kept 3 bases outside the gene matches. The CDR3 extends over 14 amino acids. The CDR3 sequence: CASSLGQGSNTIYF. The CDR3 DNA sequence: TGTGCCAGCAGCTTAGGACAGGGATCAAACACCATATATTTT.

The chain joins TRBV7-2 to TRBJ1-2; D perhaps matches TRBD1 (6 bases). The CDR3 extends over 18 amino acids. Per germline, CDR1 SGHTA and CDR2 FQGNSA. V lost 2 bases, J lost 2 bases, and 21 bases lay in between. CDR3 loop: CASSLSGLGAGPNYGYTF. CDR3 in DNA: TGTGCCAGCAGCTTATCCGGGCTGGGGGCAGGTCCGAACTATGGCTACACCTTC.

The genes are TRBV6-1 and TRBJ2-1, with 9 bases fitting TRBD1. J was trimmed by 10 bases and V by 4 bases; bases with no gene match: 14. Per the germline V gene, CDR1 is MNHNS and CDR2 is SASEGT. This CDR3 contains 16 residues. CDR3 sequence: CASSVTLTGTGKEQFF. DNA for the CDR3: TGTGCCAGCAGTGTTACACTAACGGGGACAGGGAAAGAGCAGTTCTTC.

The chain recombines TRBV6-5 with TRBJ2-7; TRBD2 agrees at 7 bases. Germline assignment: CDR1 MNHEY and CDR2 SVGAGI. Germline trimming cut 5 bases from V and 2 bases from J; bases unmatched to any gene: 3. This CDR3 region has 13 residues. Here the CDR3 DNA reads TGTGCCAGCAGTGAAGCGGGGCCCTACGAGCAGTACTTC. This sequence encodes CASSEAGPYEQYF.

V usage is TRBV5-1 and J usage is TRBJ2-3, with 8 bases lining up with TRBD1. Germline CDR1 and CDR2: SGHRS and YFSETQ. V was clipped by 4 bases and J by 6 bases; unmatched bases: 13. This CDR3 has 16 amino acids. CDR3 sequence reads: CASSVGQATSADTQYF. CDR3 sequence (DNA): TGCGCCAGCAGCGTGGGACAGGCCACATCGGCGGATACGCAGTATTTT.

There are a few counts of this clone. In nucleotides, the CDR3 is TGTGCCAGCTCTGGGAGCTCCTATAATTCACCCCTCCACTTT. The encoded protein is CASSGSSYNSPLHF. The chain couples TRBV9 to TRBJ1-6; D gene uncertain. Germline V gives CDR1 SGDLS, CDR2 YYNGEE. Trimming shortened V by 7 bases and J by 0 bases, and 8 bases separated the two germline ends. This CDR3 contains 14 residues. Full variable domain (remainder filled in from reference TRBV9 and TRBJ1-6): DSGVTQTPKHLITATGQRVTLRCSPRSGDLSVYWYQQSLDQGLQFLIQYYNGEERAKGNILERFSAQQFPDLHSELNLSSLELGDSALYFCASSGSSYNSPLHFGNGTRLTVT.

This clone was seen only once. The genes are TRBV15 and TRBJ1-2; TRBD1 agrees at 9 bases. This CDR3 has 14 residues. Germline lookup yields CDR1 LNHNV and CDR2 YYDKDF (reference sequence). The V gene end was trimmed by 5 bases and the J gene end by 1 base; junction bases not matched to a gene: 2. CDR3 residues: CATSGQGLNYGYTF. As DNA, the CDR3 is TGTGCCACCAGCGGACAGGGGCTTAACTATGGCTACACCTTC.

The chain joins TRBV5-1 to TRBJ2-5; possibly TRBD2 for D (6 bases). There are 14 residues in the CDR3. The V and J ends lost 3 bases and 2 bases respectively, with 11 bases between them. Germline CDR1 and CDR2: SGHRS and YFSETQ. CDR3 coding DNA: TGCGCCAGCAGCTCCGGGGGAGTTCAAGAGACCCAGTACTTC. This codes for CASSSGGVQETQYF.

J is TRBJ1-1 and V is TRBV27; 9 nucleotides line up with TRBD1. The CDR3 covers 14 residues. J lost 4 bases, V lost 3 bases, and 3 bases had no gene match. Per the germline V gene, CDR1 is MNHEY and CDR2 is SMNVEV (reference sequence). The CDR3: CASSFVDRGTEAFF. The CDR3 region has the DNA TGTGCCAGCAGTTTCGTGGACAGGGGCACTGAAGCTTTCTTT.

This clone was seen a few times. The chain has TRBV30 and TRBJ1-1, with TRBD1 identical over 8 bases. Germline-derived CDR1 and CDR2 are GTSNPN and SVGIG (reference sequence). V lost 3 bases and J lost 6; bases outside the gene matches: 6. This CDR3 is 13 amino acids long. CDR3 residues: CAWRGQGLAEAFF. CDR3 DNA sequence: TGTGCCTGGAGAGGACAGGGTCTCGCTGAAGCTTTCTTT.

This clone was seen a few times. The chain uses TRBV5-1 and TRBJ1-4; 8 positions agree with TRBD1. CDR1 SGHRS and CDR2 YFSETQ come from the germline V gene. Trimming at V came to 5 bases and at J to 4 bases, leaving 4 bases not matched to a gene. The CDR3 consists of 14 residues. CDR3 amino acids: CASRLGQGNEKLFF. Written as DNA, the CDR3 is TGCGCCAGCAGACTTGGACAGGGTAATGAAAAACTGTTTTTT.